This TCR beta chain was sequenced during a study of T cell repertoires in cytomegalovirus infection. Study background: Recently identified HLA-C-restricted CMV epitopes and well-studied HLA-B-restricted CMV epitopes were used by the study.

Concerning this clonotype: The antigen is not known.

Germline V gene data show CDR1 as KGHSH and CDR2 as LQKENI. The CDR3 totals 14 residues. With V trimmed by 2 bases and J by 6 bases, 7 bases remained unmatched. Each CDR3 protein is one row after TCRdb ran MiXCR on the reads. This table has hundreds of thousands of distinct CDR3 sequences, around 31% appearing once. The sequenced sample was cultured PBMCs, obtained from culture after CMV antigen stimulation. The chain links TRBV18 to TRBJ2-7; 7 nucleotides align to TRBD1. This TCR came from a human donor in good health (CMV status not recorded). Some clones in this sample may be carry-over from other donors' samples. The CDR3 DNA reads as TGTGCCAGCTCACCAAACAGGGGTACATTCGAGCAGTACTTC. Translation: CASSPNRGTFEQYF. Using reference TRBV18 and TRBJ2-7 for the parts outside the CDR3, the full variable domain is NAGVMQNPRHLVRRRGQEARLRCSPMKGHSHVYWYRQLPEEGLKFMVYLQKENIIDESGMPKERFSAEFPKEGPSILRIQQVVRGDSAAYFCASSPNRGTFEQYFGPGTRLTVT.